These 16 T cell receptor beta chains originate from one sample sequenced in a study of blood T cell repertoires in COVID-19. Measured with immunoSEQ multiplex PCR; TCRdb has only the in-frame clones, and not every one. The table has about 240,000 clones, 70% to 90% seen once. Specimen: peripheral blood. The receptor source for this set is a woman aged 70-85 years with active or convalescent COVID-19.

The chain joins TRBV7-8 to TRBJ1-6; maybe TRBD1 (6 bases). The germline V gene has CDR1 SGHVS and CDR2 FQNEAQ. The length of the CDR3 is 14 residues. Trimming shortened V by 1 base and J by 9 bases, and 10 bases separated the two germline ends. Written as DNA, the CDR3 is TGTGCCAGCAGCTTAGGGGGGCAGGGTTCACCCCTCCACTTT. It encodes CASSLGGQGSPLHF.

V usage is TRBV6-5 and J usage is TRBJ2-3; D is perhaps TRBD1 (5 bases). V was pared by 7 bases and J by 0 bases, with 8 bases between. CDR1 is MNHEY, CDR2 SVGAGI, per germline. The CDR3 is 13 residues long. CDR3 protein: CASKRQSTDTQYF. In nucleotides, the CDR3 is TGTGCCAGCAAACGACAGAGCACAGATACGCAGTATTTT.

The V gene is TRBV6-2 or TRBV6-3, the J gene TRBJ2-7, with D possibly being TRBD1 (6 bases). The CDR3 length is 17 residues. V lost 5 bases, J lost 3 bases, and 23 bases lay in between. Germline loops: CDR1 MNHEY, CDR2 SVGEGT. CDR3 DNA: TGTGCCAGCAGTGCGACGTTACTCGGGACAATGCTCTACGAGCAGTACTTC. It encodes CASSATLLGTMLYEQYF.

This rearrangement joins TRBV5-1 to TRBJ1-2, with TRBD1 matching 7 bases. The CDR3 totals 13 residues. V was clipped by 5 bases and J by 6 bases; unmatched bases: 7. Germline V gives CDR1 SGHRS, CDR2 YFSETQ. The CDR3, as DNA: TGCGCCAGCAGACTCGGGACAGTGGATGGCTACACCTTC. Its protein is CASRLGTVDGYTF.

The CDR3 loop reads CASSYPDSTEAFF. The CDR3 coding sequence is TGTGCCAGCAGTTATCCGGACAGCACTGAAGCTTTCTTT. V and J are TRBV6-1 and TRBJ1-1; D possibly corresponds to TRBD1 (6 bases). This CDR3 is built from 13 residues. The ends were cut back, 5 bases at V and 4 bases at J, with 11 bases in the middle. Germline V CDR1 and CDR2: MNHNS, SASEGT.

The chain joins TRBV11-2 to TRBJ2-3; D possibly corresponds to TRBD1 (5 bases). The CDR3 spans 14 residues. Germline CDR1 reads SGHAT; CDR2 reads FQNNGV. The germline V and J ends were trimmed by 0 bases and 10 bases, with 14 bases remaining between them. DNA of the CDR3: TGTGCCAGCAGCTTAGATCAGGCCACAGGCCCGCAGTATTTT. This translates into CASSLDQATGPQYF.

The chain carries TRBV10-3 and TRBJ1-5; D unresolved. Germline CDR1 reads ENHRY; CDR2 reads SYGVKD. Trimming pared 2 bases from V and 0 bases from J, leaving 8 bases between. This CDR3 has 15 residues. In DNA, the CDR3 is TGTGCCATCAGTGAGGGAACAGCTAGCAATCAGCCCCAGCATTTT. It encodes CAISEGTASNQPQHF.

V gene TRBV12-5 combines with J gene TRBJ2-3; D call uncertain. This CDR3 is built from 12 residues. V lost 4 bases and J lost 5, with 7 bases in between. Germline assignment: CDR1 LGHNT and CDR2 FRNRAP. DNA of the CDR3: TGTGCTAGTGGTTGGTCAGAAGATACGCAGTATTTT. It encodes CASGWSEDTQYF.

The CDR3 here is CASSPPRGELNTEAFF. For the CDR3, the DNA is TGTGCCAGCTCACCACCCAGGGGCGAGTTGAACACTGAAGCTTTCTTT. The chain has TRBV18 and TRBJ1-1; D possibly corresponds to TRBD1 (6 bases). In germline, CDR1 is KGHSH, CDR2 LQKENI. CDR3 length: 16 amino acids. Trimming pared 0 bases from V and 0 bases from J, leaving 11 bases between.

This chain connects TRBV7-2 to TRBJ2-1, with D perhaps matching TRBD1 (6 bases). The germline CDR1 and CDR2 sequences are SGHTA and FQGNSA. Trimming took 2 bases from V and 7 from J, leaving 6 bases between them. The CDR3 extends over 12 amino acids. CDR3 residues: CASSLRGNEQFF. In nucleotides, the CDR3 is TGTGCCAGCAGCTTAAGGGGGAATGAGCAGTTCTTC.

The V gene is TRBV18, the J gene TRBJ1-2; weak D call: TRBD1 (5 bases). CDR3 length: 13 amino acids. V was trimmed by 3 bases and J by 3 bases, leaving 8 bases between them. Per the germline V gene, CDR1 is KGHSH and CDR2 is LQKENI. The chain's CDR3 is CASSPDRDYGYTF. CDR3 in DNA: TGTGCCAGCTCACCTGACAGAGACTATGGCTACACCTTC. The whole variable domain, remainder taken from reference TRBV18 and TRBJ1-2, is NAGVMQNPRHLVRRRGQEARLRCSPMKGHSHVYWYRQLPEEGLKFMVYLQKENIIDESGMPKERFSAEFPKEGPSILRIQQVVRGDSAAYFCASSPDRDYGYTFGSGTRLTVV.

CDR3 coding DNA: TGTGCCAGCAGTCCCTCCGGGACAGACCCAGGCATTTATGGCTACACCTTC. It is translated as CASSPSGTDPGIYGYTF. V gene TRBV6-6 combines with J gene TRBJ1-2; 7 nucleotides agree with TRBD1. The J segment lost 5 bases and the V segment lost 5 bases, leaving 17 bases of the junction unmatched. This CDR3 contains 17 residues. Germline values: CDR1 MNHNY, CDR2 SVGAGI (reference sequence).

The chain recombines TRBV6-2 or TRBV6-3 with TRBJ2-1, with 10 nucleotides matching TRBD2. The germline V gene has CDR1 MNHEY and CDR2 SVGEGT. The V gene end was trimmed by 4 bases and the J gene end by 14 bases; junction bases not matched to a gene: 5. The CDR3 is made up of 12 amino acids. In DNA, the CDR3 is TGTGCCAGCAGTTTGCCCAGCGGGGGGGAGTTCTTC. Translation gives CASSLPSGGEFF.

The gene calls are TRBV18 and TRBJ2-3, with 10 positions matching TRBD1. The CDR3 has 15 residues. The J segment lost 4 bases and the V segment lost 4 bases, leaving 5 bases of the junction unmatched. CDR1 KGHSH and CDR2 LQKENI come from the germline V gene. The CDR3 coding sequence is TGTGCCAGCTCACGATCCGGACAGGGGGCAGATACGCAGTATTTT. It translates to CASSRSGQGADTQYF.

The chain carries TRBV7-9 and TRBJ1-6; no firm D call. This CDR3 is 14 amino acids long. CDR1 and CDR2 (germline): SEHNR, FQNEAQ (reference sequence). The V gene lost 5 bases and the J gene lost 12 bases, with 17 bases spanning the gap. This chain's CDR3 is CASSLSDGSGPLHF. CDR3 sequence (DNA): TGTGCCAGCAGCCTTAGTGACGGCTCGGGACCCCTCCACTTT.

This chain connects TRBV7-2 to TRBJ1-5, with 7 nucleotides matching TRBD1. This CDR3 is built from 15 residues. The V gene end was trimmed by 1 base and the J gene end by 7 bases; junction bases not matched to a gene: 7. Germline loops: CDR1 SGHTA, CDR2 FQGNSA. As DNA, the CDR3 is TGTGCCAGCAGCTTAGGGCCAGGGGGTAAGCAGCCCCAGCATTTT. Residues: CASSLGPGGKQPQHF.